This TCR beta chain derives from a study of shared clonotypes between healthy human individuals. Study findings and constraints: Lower generation probabilities were found for non-shared clonotypes than for those shared by all four donors.

This CDR3 contains 11 residues. The germline gives CDR1 MNHNY, CDR2 SVGAGI (reference sequence). The material for each subset, its genomic DNA, was split evenly across several immunoSEQ plates. A roughly 220 ng quantity of DNA, tens of thousands of T cell genomes, went into the sorted-subset replicate PCRs. This table comes from immunoSEQ multiplex PCR, and its TCRdb copy is limited to in-frame clones, with some not included. The sample consists of roughly 2.5 million clones, approximately 92% of them appearing once. Notes on this clone: The antigen is undetermined.

The V and J genes are TRBV6-6 and TRBJ2-5; D unclear. The DNA matches TRBJ2-7 better at its end, which makes the J call doubtful. The specimen was naive CD4+ T cells sorted from blood. Noted subset: CD45RA+ positively selected. The origin of this receptor is a man between 18 and 35 years old in good health. The CDR3 is CASSLQHEQYF. Written as DNA, the CDR3 is TGTGCCAGCAGTCTACAGCACGAGCAGTACTTC.